The sequence of this T cell receptor beta chain was determined in a study of Ad26.COV2.S vaccination and SARS-CoV-2 variants (dated by TCRdb to 2020 to 2022). Regarding the research as a whole: Donors in the vaccine arm were drawn from COV1001, a multicentre, randomized, double-blind, placebo-controlled phase I-IIa trial testing Ad26.COV2.S in healthy adults. Ad26.COV2.S was administered intramuscularly at a dose of 5x10^10 or 1x10^11 viral particles, either as one shot or as two shots given 56 days apart. The specificity and breadth of SARS-CoV-2-reactive T cell receptors after Ad26.COV2.S vaccination were assessed by TCRbeta repertoire sequencing. The TCR-sequenced set comprised around 30 samples: some 19 Ad26.COV2.S vaccine recipients, 5 placebo recipients and 8 SARS-CoV-2 convalescent individuals. Trial participants were randomized into five groups of five: low-dose or high-dose Ad26.COV2.S given once or twice, or placebo on both occasions. Investigators remained blinded to trial group allocation during experiments and outcome assessment.

The immunoSEQ Assay was used to sequence TCRbeta CDR3 regions. After extraction, genomic DNA underwent amplification by bias-controlled multiplex PCR, followed by high-throughput sequencing. Per the original workflow: To quantify the absolute abundance of each unique TCRbeta CDR3 region, sequences were collapsed and filtered. T cell fraction was estimated by normalization of TCRbeta template counts to usable DNA, with usable DNA being measured through amplification of reference genes present in all nucleated cells. Repertoire TCRs were annotated as SARS-CoV-2-specific when V gene, CDR3 amino acid sequence and J gene were exactly matched to a known reactive TCR set. The reference SARS-CoV-2 TCR set came from MIRA and was filtered for enrichment in COVID-19-positive ImmuneCODE repertoires, removing public or cross-reactive TCRs. Using the MIRA antigens, annotated TCRs were further analysed by specific ORF or by position within an ORF. Breadth was defined as the number of annotated unique rearrangements divided by the total number of unique productive rearrangements, and depth was defined as the summed frequency of the annotated unique rearrangements. Two-sided Wilcoxon rank-sum tests were used to compare TCR breadth between groups. The source is immuneACCESS, and TCRdb retained only in-frame sequences with V and J called. Part of the clones is not carried over; for the studies checked, unresolved V genes explain less than half of this, and the remainder is unexplained. V, J and clone size were drawn from that table, and D and trimming were deduced from the DNA. In all, the sample holds fewer than 900,000 clones, and approximately 88% of those were seen once. About 1.5% of the sample is taken by the ten largest.

The investigation overall reported the following: The study lacked the statistical power to compare responses across vaccine doses or regimens. Compared with placebo recipients, Ad26.COV2.S recipients showed higher spike-specific TCR breadth (P = 0.0014). The authors noted that total T cell responses may have been underestimated by the TCR breadth and depth analyses. After vaccination, spike-specific CD8+ and CD4+ T cell responses were reported to show substantial breadth. Non-spike TCR breadth was comparable between vaccine and placebo recipients, consistent with the vaccine containing only spike.

This specimen's treatment or condition label, per the study, means: around 19 received Ad26.COV2.S at low or high dose, single or two shots; about 5 received placebo; per-sample allocation not given. Repertoires of vaccine and placebo recipients were sequenced from samples collected on day 63 after the first injection. Between 29 July and 7 August 2020, Cohort 1b enrolled 25 adults aged 18-55 years at one site in Boston, USA. Ad26.COV2.S was a replication-incompetent adenovirus type 26 vector expressing a prefusion-stabilized SARS-CoV-2 spike protein from the original Wuhan strain. Comment on this clone: Its target antigen remains unknown. No per-base quality is available; no much larger clone lies one base away.

The starting material was peripheral blood, obtained in a trial of Ad26.COV2.S vaccine versus placebo. The sequence derives from a person aged 18-65 years who received the Ad26.COV2.S COVID-19 vaccine or a placebo.

The nucleotides read TGTGCCAGCAGTGCCCGGAATAGCAATCAGCCCCAGCATTTT. Translated, this is CASSARNSNQPQHF. This chain is built from TRBV7-9 and TRBJ1-5, with the D gene call left open. The trim is 6 bases for V and 0 bases for J, with a gap of 9 bases between the germline ends. The germline V gene encodes CDR1 SEHNR and CDR2 FQNEAQ (reference sequence). CDR3 length: 14 amino acids, cysteine to phenylalanine. Here the CDR3 DNA is all that survives: 42 bases in frame from base 1.